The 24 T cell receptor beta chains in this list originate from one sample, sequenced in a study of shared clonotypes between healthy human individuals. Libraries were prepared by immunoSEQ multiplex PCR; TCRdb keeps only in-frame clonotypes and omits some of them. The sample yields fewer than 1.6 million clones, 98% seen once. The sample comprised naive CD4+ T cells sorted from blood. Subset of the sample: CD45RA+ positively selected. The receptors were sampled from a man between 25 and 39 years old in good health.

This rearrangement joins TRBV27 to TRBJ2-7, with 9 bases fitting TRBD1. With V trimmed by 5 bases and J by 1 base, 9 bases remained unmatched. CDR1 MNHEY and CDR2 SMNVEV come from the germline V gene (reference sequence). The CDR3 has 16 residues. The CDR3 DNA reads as TGTGCCAGCAGTCCTAATCCAGGGACAGGGTCCTACGAGCAGTACTTC. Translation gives CASSPNPGTGSYEQYF.

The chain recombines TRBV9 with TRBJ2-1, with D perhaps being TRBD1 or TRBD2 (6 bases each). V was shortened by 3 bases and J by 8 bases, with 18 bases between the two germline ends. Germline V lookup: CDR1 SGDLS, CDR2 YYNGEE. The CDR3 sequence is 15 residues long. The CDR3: CASSATGRGFDEQFF. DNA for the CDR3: TGTGCCAGCAGCGCGACAGGACGGGGGTTCGATGAGCAGTTCTTC.

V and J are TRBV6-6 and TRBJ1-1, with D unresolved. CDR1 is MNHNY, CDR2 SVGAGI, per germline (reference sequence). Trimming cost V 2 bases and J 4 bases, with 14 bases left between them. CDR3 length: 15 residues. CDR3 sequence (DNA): TGTGCCAGCAGTTACCCCGGAGCAGAGGGCACTGAAGCTTTCTTT. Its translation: CASSYPGAEGTEAFF.

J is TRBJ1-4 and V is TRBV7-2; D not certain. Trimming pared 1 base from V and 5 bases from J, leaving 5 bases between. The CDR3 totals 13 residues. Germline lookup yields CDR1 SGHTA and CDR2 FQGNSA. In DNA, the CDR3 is TGTGCCAGCAGCTTAGTCGGAAATGAAAAACTGTTTTTT. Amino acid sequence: CASSLVGNEKLFF.

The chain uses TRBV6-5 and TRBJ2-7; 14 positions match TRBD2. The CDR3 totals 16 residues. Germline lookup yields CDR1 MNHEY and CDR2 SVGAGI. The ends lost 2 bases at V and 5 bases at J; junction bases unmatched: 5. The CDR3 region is CASSYLTSGRAHEQYF. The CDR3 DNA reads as TGTGCCAGCAGTTACCTGACTAGCGGGAGGGCCCACGAGCAGTACTTC.

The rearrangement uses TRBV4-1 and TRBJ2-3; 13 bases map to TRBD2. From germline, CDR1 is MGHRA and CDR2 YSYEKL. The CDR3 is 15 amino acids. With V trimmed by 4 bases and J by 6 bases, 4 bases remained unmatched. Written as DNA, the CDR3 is TGCGCCAGCAGCCGGGGACTAGCGGGAAAGGATACGCAGTATTTT. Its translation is CASSRGLAGKDTQYF.

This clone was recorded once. The CDR3 DNA reads TGTGCCAGCAGTTTCACCCAGGGCCCCCAATACTTC. This gives the protein CASSFTQGPQYF. This chain links TRBV27 with TRBJ2-7; D possibly corresponds to TRBD1 (5 bases). The germline CDR1 and CDR2 sequences are MNHEY and SMNVEV (reference sequence). Trimming took 3 bases from V and 13 from J, leaving 16 bases between them. The CDR3 extends over 12 amino acids.

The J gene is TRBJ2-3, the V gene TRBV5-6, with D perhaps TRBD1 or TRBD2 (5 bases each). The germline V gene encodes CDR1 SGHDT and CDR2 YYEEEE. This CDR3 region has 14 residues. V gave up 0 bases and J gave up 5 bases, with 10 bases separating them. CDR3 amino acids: CASSLERGGDTQYF. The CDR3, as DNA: TGTGCCAGCAGCTTGGAACGGGGCGGAGATACGCAGTATTTT.

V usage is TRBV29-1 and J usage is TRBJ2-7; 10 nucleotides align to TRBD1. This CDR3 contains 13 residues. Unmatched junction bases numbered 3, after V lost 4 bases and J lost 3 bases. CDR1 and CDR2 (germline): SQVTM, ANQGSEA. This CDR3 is CSVGQGAFYEQYF. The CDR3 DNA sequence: TGCAGCGTTGGACAGGGGGCATTCTACGAGCAGTACTTC.

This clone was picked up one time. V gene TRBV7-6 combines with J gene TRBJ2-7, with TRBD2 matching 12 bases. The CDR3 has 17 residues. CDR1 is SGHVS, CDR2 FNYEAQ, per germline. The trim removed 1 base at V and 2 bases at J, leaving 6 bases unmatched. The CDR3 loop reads CASSLVSLAGGPYEQYF. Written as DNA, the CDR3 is TGTGCCAGCAGCTTAGTCTCCCTAGCGGGAGGGCCCTACGAGCAGTACTTC.

CDR3 region: CTSSHGGKRLANEQFF. CDR3 nucleotide sequence: TGCACCAGCAGCCATGGCGGTAAGCGGTTAGCCAATGAGCAGTTCTTC. The gene calls are TRBV1 and TRBJ2-1; the table's D call of TRBD2 was not tested on the DNA. TRBV1 is a recognized pseudogene. The CDR3 is made up of 16 amino acids.

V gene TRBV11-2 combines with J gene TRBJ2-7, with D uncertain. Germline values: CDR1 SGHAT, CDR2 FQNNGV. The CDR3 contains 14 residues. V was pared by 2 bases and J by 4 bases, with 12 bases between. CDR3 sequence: CASSLRSGQYEQYF. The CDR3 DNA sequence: TGTGCCAGCAGCTTAAGGTCCGGGCAATACGAGCAGTACTTC. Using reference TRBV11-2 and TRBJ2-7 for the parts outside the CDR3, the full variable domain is EAGVAQSPRYKIIEKRQSVAFWCNPISGHATLYWYQQILGQGPKLLIQFQNNGVVDDSQLPKDRFSAERLKGVDSTLKIQPAKLEDSAVYLCASSLRSGQYEQYFGPGTRLTVT.

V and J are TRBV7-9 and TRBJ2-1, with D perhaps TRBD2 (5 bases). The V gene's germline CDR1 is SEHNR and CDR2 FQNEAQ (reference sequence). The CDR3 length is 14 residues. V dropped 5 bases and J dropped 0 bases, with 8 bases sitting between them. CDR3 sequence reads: CASSERDSYNEQFF. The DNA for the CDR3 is TGTGCCAGCAGCGAACGGGACTCCTACAATGAGCAGTTCTTC. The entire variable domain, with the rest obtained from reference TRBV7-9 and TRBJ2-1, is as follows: DTGVSQNPRHKITKRGQNVTFRCDPISEHNRLYWYRQTLGQGPEFLTYFQNEAQLEKSRLLSDRFSAERPKGSFSTLEIQRTEQGDSAMYLCASSERDSYNEQFFGPGTRLTVL.

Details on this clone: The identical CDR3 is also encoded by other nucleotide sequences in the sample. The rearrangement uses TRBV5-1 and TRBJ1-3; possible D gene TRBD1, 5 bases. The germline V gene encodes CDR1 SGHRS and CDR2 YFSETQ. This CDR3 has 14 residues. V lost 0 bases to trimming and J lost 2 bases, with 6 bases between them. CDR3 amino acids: CASSLDRPGNTIYF. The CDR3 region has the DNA TGCGCCAGCAGCTTGGACAGGCCTGGAAACACCATATATTTT.

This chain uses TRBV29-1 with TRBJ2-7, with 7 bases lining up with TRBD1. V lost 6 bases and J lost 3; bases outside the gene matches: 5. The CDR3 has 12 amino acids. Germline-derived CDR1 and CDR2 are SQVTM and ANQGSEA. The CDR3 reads CSVGTDRYEQYF. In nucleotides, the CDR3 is TGCAGCGTGGGGACAGATCGCTACGAGCAGTACTTC.

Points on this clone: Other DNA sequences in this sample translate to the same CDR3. CDR3 sequence (DNA): TGTGCCAGCAGTGACTACACTGAAGCTTTCTTT. It codes for CASSDYTEAFF. V gene TRBV2 combines with J gene TRBJ1-1; D is uncertain. V was pared by 3 bases and J by 3 bases, with 2 bases between. The CDR3 consists of 11 residues. The germline CDR1 and CDR2 sequences are SNHLY and FYNNEI.

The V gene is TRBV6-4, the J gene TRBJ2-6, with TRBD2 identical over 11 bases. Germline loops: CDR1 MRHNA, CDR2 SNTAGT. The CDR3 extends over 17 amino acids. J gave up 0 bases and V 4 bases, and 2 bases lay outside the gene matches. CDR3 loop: CASSGLAGLSGANVLTF. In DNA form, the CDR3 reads TGTGCCAGCAGTGGACTAGCGGGGCTCTCTGGGGCCAACGTCCTGACTTTC.

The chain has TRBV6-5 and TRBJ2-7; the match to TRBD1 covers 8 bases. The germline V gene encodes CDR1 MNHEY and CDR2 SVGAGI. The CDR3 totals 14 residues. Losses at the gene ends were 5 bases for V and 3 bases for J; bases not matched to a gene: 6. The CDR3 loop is CASSLPTGGYEQYF. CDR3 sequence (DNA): TGTGCCAGCAGTCTCCCTACAGGGGGCTACGAGCAGTACTTC.

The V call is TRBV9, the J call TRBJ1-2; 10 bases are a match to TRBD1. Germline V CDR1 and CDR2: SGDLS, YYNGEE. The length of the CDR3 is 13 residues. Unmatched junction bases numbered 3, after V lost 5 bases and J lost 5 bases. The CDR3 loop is CASRPGQGYGYTF. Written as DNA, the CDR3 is TGTGCCAGCAGACCGGGACAGGGGTATGGCTACACCTTC.

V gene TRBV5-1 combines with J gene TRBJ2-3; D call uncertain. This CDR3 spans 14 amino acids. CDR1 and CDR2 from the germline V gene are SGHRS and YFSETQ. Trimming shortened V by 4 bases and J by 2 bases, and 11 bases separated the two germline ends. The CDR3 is CASSIDGSTDTQYF. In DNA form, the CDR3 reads TGCGCCAGCAGCATTGACGGTTCCACAGATACGCAGTATTTT. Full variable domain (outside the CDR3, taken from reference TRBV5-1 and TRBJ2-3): KAGVTQTPRYLIKTRGQQVTLSCSPISGHRSVSWYQQTPGQGLQFLFEYFSETQRNKGNFPGRFSGRQFSNSRSEMNVSTLELGDSALYLCASSIDGSTDTQYFGPGTRLTVL.

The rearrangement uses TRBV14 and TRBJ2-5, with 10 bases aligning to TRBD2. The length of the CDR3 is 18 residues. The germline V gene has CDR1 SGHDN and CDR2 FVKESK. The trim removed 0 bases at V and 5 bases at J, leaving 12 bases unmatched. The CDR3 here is CASSQDRLAGARGETQYF. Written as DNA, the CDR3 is TGTGCCAGCAGCCAAGACAGGCTAGCGGGAGCCAGAGGGGAGACCCAGTACTTC.

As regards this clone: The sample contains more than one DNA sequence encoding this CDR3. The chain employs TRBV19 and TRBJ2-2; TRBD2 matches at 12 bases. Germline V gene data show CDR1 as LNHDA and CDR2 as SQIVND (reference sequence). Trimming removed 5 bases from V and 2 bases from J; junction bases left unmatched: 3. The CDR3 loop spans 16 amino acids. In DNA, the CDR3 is TGTGCCAGTAGTCGACTAGCGGGAGCCAACACCGGGGAGCTGTTTTTT. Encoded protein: CASSRLAGANTGELFF.

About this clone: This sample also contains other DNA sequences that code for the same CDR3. The CDR3 reads CASSEGRQETQYF. CDR3 in DNA: TGTGCCAGCAGTGAAGGCAGACAAGAGACCCAGTACTTC. V gene TRBV2 combines with J gene TRBJ2-5; D not certain. Germline lookup yields CDR1 SNHLY and CDR2 FYNNEI. The CDR3 has 13 residues. V gave up 1 base and J gave up 2 bases, with 5 bases separating them.

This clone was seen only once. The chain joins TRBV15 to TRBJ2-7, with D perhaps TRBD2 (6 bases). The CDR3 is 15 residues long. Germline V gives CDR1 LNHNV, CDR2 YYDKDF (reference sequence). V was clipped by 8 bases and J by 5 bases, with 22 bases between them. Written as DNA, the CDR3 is TGTGCCACCCGACCTCCGGGACTCCCCGCGCACGAGCAGTACTTC. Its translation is CATRPPGLPAHEQYF.